A single sample is the source of the 22 T cell receptor beta chains below, sequenced in a study of T cell responses to AZD1222 COVID-19 vaccine. Here immunoSEQ multiplex PCR was the method, and the copy in TCRdb shows in-frame clones only, minus some. The sample has about 120,000 clones, around nine tenths seen once. Sequencing used peripheral blood, obtained on day 0 of AZD1222 vaccination. These receptors all stem from an adult in good health.

The chain links TRBV14 to TRBJ2-7; the match to TRBD1 covers 10 bases. The CDR3 length is 15 residues. Germline V gene sequence: CDR1 SGHDN, CDR2 FVKESK. The V segment lost 5 bases and the J segment 7 bases; nucleotides outside the gene matches: 11. The CDR3 loop is CASSFRPGTGEEQYF. Here the CDR3 DNA reads TGTGCCAGCAGCTTCCGCCCCGGGACAGGGGAAGAGCAGTACTTC.

The chain carries TRBV28 and TRBJ1-2; 7 bases map to TRBD1. V shed 9 bases, J shed 2 bases, and the junction held 15 bases outside the gene matches. CDR3 length equals 16 residues. The germline CDR1 and CDR2 sequences are MDHEN and SYDVKM. The CDR3 nucleotides read TGTGCCAGTCTTTCCAACCTCGGGACAGCCAACTATGGCTACACCTTC. It codes for CASLSNLGTANYGYTF.

The rearrangement joins TRBV15 to TRBJ2-7, with 7 bases identical to TRBD2. V trimming: 0 bases; J trimming: 7 bases; junction bases outside the gene matches: 9. Germline loops: CDR1 LNHNV, CDR2 YYDKDF (reference sequence). This CDR3 comprises 15 residues. The CDR3 reads CATSRDLAGAQEQYF. DNA for the CDR3: TGTGCCACCAGCAGAGATCTGGCGGGAGCACAAGAGCAGTACTTC. Together with reference TRBV15 and TRBJ2-7, the CDR3 gives the full variable domain: DAMVIQNPRYQVTQFGKPVTLSCSQTLNHNVMYWYQQKSSQAPKLLFHYYDKDFNNEADTPDNFQSRRPNTSFCFLDIRSPGLGDTAMYLCATSRDLAGAQEQYFGPGTRLTVT.

The V call is TRBV6-1, the J call TRBJ1-1; 8 bases align to TRBD1. The CDR3 is 16 amino acids. The germline CDR1 and CDR2 sequences are MNHNS and SASEGT. Trimming took 4 bases from V and 3 from J; bases not matched to a gene: 10. The CDR3 bases are TGTGCCAGCAGTGGGACAGGGTGGGGGAGCGACACTGAAGCTTTCTTT. Amino acids: CASSGTGWGSDTEAFF.

This clone was recorded once. This chain uses TRBV19 with TRBJ1-5, with D possibly being TRBD1 (5 bases). With 4 bases removed from V and 4 bases from J, the gap between germline ends came to 14 bases. The germline gives CDR1 LNHDA, CDR2 SQIVND (reference sequence). The CDR3 is 15 amino acids. CDR3 residues: CASSKAGTSNQPQHF. CDR3 DNA sequence: TGTGCCAGTAGTAAGGCAGGGACCTCAAATCAGCCCCAGCATTTT. The variable domain in full, with the rest retrieved from reference TRBV19 and TRBJ1-5, is DGGITQSPKYLFRKEGQNVTLSCEQNLNHDAMYWYRQDPGQGLRLIYYSQIVNDFQKGDIAEGYSVSREKKESFPLTVTSAQKNPTAFYLCASSKAGTSNQPQHFGDGTRLSIL.

This clone was counted once. This chain joins TRBV6-5 and TRBJ1-1; D remains unclear. V lost 6 bases and J lost 8, with 16 bases in between. CDR3 length: 13 amino acids. Germline V gene data show CDR1 as MNHEY and CDR2 as SVGAGI. CDR3 sequence (DNA): TGTGCCAGCAGCGATACGAACACCCGGGAAGCTTTCTTT. The encoded protein is CASSDTNTREAFF.

The chain has TRBV7-9 and TRBJ2-1; 11 nucleotides match TRBD2. The length of the CDR3 is 17 residues. Germline values: CDR1 SEHNR, CDR2 FQNEAQ (reference sequence). V trimming: 5 bases; J trimming: 4 bases; junction bases outside the gene matches: 10. For the CDR3, the DNA is TGTGCCAGCAGCCCTCCTACGACTAGCGGGAAATACAATGAGCAGTTCTTC. It translates to CASSPPTTSGKYNEQFF.

The rearrangement links TRBV5-1 to TRBJ2-7; no reliable D call. This CDR3 has 15 residues. CDR1 is SGHRS and CDR2 is YFSETQ in the germline V gene. V gave up 1 base and J gave up 2 bases, with 13 bases separating them. This CDR3 is CASSLLDGNTYEQYF. The CDR3 nucleotides read TGCGCCAGCAGCTTGTTGGATGGCAACACCTACGAGCAGTACTTC.

The chain joins TRBV4-1 to TRBJ1-2, with 9 positions matching TRBD1. Germline CDR1 and CDR2: MGHRA and YSYEKL. V shed 3 bases, J shed 6 bases, and the junction held 14 bases outside the gene matches. The CDR3 sequence is 17 residues long. The CDR3 region is CASSHSPGQGTGNGYTF. DNA of the CDR3: TGCGCCAGCAGCCACTCCCCGGGACAGGGTACGGGGAATGGCTACACCTTC.

V gene TRBV27 combines with J gene TRBJ1-4; 7 bases agree with TRBD1. Unmatched junction bases numbered 8, after V lost 3 bases and J lost 7 bases. The germline gives CDR1 MNHEY, CDR2 SMNVEV (reference sequence). The CDR3 is 15 amino acids. The CDR3 coding sequence is TGTGCCAGCAGTTTGGCTGGGACAGACCCTGAAAAACTGTTTTTT. It codes for CASSLAGTDPEKLFF.

The table lists this clone with a count of one. The chain uses TRBV7-3 and TRBJ1-6; D gene uncertain. This CDR3 is built from 14 residues. The germline gives CDR1 SGHTA, CDR2 FQGTGA. Trimming shortened V by 2 bases and J by 5 bases, and 7 bases separated the two germline ends. CDR3 nucleotide sequence: TGTGCCAGCAGCTTACAGGCTAATAATTCACCCCTCCACTTT. Translated: CASSLQANNSPLHF.

With regard to this clone: The sample has other DNA sequences that encode this CDR3 too. This rearrangement joins TRBV12-3 or TRBV12-4 to TRBJ2-2; no clear D gene. The CDR3 is 11 amino acids. V gave up 3 bases and J gave up 4 bases, with 0 bases separating them. The CDR3 nucleotides read TGTGCCAGCAGTTTCACCGGGGAGCTGTTTTTT. Translation gives CASSFTGELFF.

The chain joins TRBV21-1 to TRBJ2-5; the table calls TRBD2, which could not be checked here. TRBV21-1 is annotated as a pseudogene. There are 15 residues in the CDR3. The CDR3 region has the DNA TGTGCCTACTGGACTAGCGGGAGGGAACAAGAGACCCAGTACTTC. Its translation: CAYWTSGREQETQYF.

The chain is built from TRBV6-5 and TRBJ2-1, with TRBD2 matching 8 bases. The germline V gene has CDR1 MNHEY and CDR2 SVGAGI. Trimming removed 5 bases from V and 2 bases from J; junction bases left unmatched: 5. The CDR3 covers 15 residues. The CDR3, as DNA: TGTGCCAGCAGTACAACGGGAGGGACCTACAATGAGCAGTTCTTC. Residues: CASSTTGGTYNEQFF.

The chain links TRBV5-5 to TRBJ1-1, with TRBD1 as a possible D gene (5 bases). The CDR3 is 14 amino acids. Germline loops: CDR1 SGHKS, CDR2 YYEKEE (reference sequence). V lost 6 bases, J lost 0 bases, and 12 bases lay in between. CDR3 loop: CASNRGGVNTEAFF. CDR3 DNA sequence: TGTGCCAGCAACCGCGGGGGGGTGAACACTGAAGCTTTCTTT.

The CDR3 loop is CASSRTFPEAFF. DNA of the CDR3: TGTGCCAGCAGCCGTACATTCCCTGAAGCTTTCTTT. The rearrangement joins TRBV6-6 to TRBJ1-1; D not certain. The CDR3 is 12 residues long. CDR1 and CDR2 from the germline V gene are MNHNY and SVGAGI (reference sequence). V lost 6 bases and J 6 bases, leaving 11 bases between the germline ends.

This chain uses TRBV28 with TRBJ2-6; D ambiguous. Germline lookup yields CDR1 MDHEN and CDR2 SYDVKM. The V and J ends lost 5 bases and 2 bases respectively, with 10 bases between them. CDR3 length: 15 residues. CDR3 bases: TGTGCCAGCAGTGCAGGATCAGCTGGGGCCAACGTCCTGACTTTC. This sequence encodes CASSAGSAGANVLTF.

This chain links TRBV7-9 with TRBJ2-1; no definite D call. The V gene's germline CDR1 is SEHNR and CDR2 FQNEAQ (reference sequence). The V end lost 5 bases, the J end lost 4 bases, and 18 bases lay between the germline ends. CDR3 length: 16 residues. The CDR3 spells CASSPLTRSGYNEQFF. The CDR3 nucleotides are TGTGCCAGCAGCCCCCTCACCCGCTCTGGATACAATGAGCAGTTCTTC.

This chain connects TRBV3-1 (or the pseudogene TRBV3-2) to TRBJ2-7, with 7 nucleotides matching TRBD2. CDR3 size: 14 residues. Germline loops: CDR1 LGHDT, CDR2 YNNKEL (reference sequence). V lost 5 bases and J lost 5; bases outside the gene matches: 9. The CDR3 is CASSAGTTQDEQYF. The CDR3 nucleotides are TGTGCCAGCAGCGCCGGGACTACCCAGGACGAGCAGTACTTC.

The chain combines TRBV19 with TRBJ1-2; no firm D call. Per the germline V gene, CDR1 is LNHDA and CDR2 is SQIVND (reference sequence). The CDR3 has 13 amino acids. V shed 5 bases and J shed 3 bases, with 10 bases lying between them. Here the CDR3 DNA reads TGTGCCAGTAGTGGAGGGATGCACTATGGCTACACCTTC. This encodes CASSGGMHYGYTF.

This clone has just one count. The V call is TRBV7-9, the J call TRBJ1-4; 10 nucleotides match TRBD1. Germline V gene sequence: CDR1 SEHNR, CDR2 FQNEAQ (reference sequence). CDR3 size: 15 residues. V lost 5 bases and J lost 3; bases outside the gene matches: 3. The CDR3 here is CASSRQGASNEKLFF. As DNA, the CDR3 is TGTGCCAGCAGCAGACAGGGGGCTTCTAATGAAAAACTGTTTTTT.

V gene TRBV4-2 combines with J gene TRBJ1-3; D call uncertain. The CDR3 contains 15 residues. Trimming took off 0 bases at V and 5 bases at J, with 11 bases between the two ends. Germline V gives CDR1 LGHNA, CDR2 YNFKEQ. Written as DNA, the CDR3 is TGTGCCAGCAGCCAAGATAAGTCAGTTCGAAACACCATATATTTT. It translates to CASSQDKSVRNTIYF.